This T cell receptor (beta chain) was sequenced during a study of CXCR3-negative and CXCR3-positive naive CD8 T cells. The study made its TRB cDNA libraries by 5' RACE, adding UMI labels. TCRdb re-called the 5' RACE reads; one entry per CDR3 protein, DNA not given. The sample is made up of more than 7,500 distinct CDR3 sequences, and the top ten hold 2% to 2.5% of it. The CDR3 extends over 14 amino acids. Germline values: CDR1 SQVTM, CDR2 ANQGSEA. Turning to this clonotype: Its antigen is unknown.

Study-level results: Both naive subsets, CXCR3-negative and CXCR3-positive, displayed similar TRBV-TRBJ usage, unlike memory cells.

What was sequenced was naive CXCR3- CD8+ T cells from blood. Sample subset: CD45RO-CCR7+CD27+CD95- naive CD8+ T cells lacking CXCR3 (TNR3-). The source is a human donor in good health. Some clones in this sample may be carry-over from other donors' samples. The chain combines TRBV29-1 with TRBJ2-7; the TRBD1 assignment by TCRdb is unverifiable without DNA. CDR3 residues: CSVAGTAESYEQYF.